The 32 T cell receptor beta chains given below trace back to one sample, sequenced in a study of T-cell memory formation after mild COVID-19. Each CDR3 protein is one row after TCRdb ran MiXCR on the 5' RACE reads. The sample carries a few hundred thousand distinct CDR3 sequences, roughly 17% recorded once. Sequencing was performed on PBMCs or a T cell subset sorted from them (not recorded which). All receptors come from a man aged 18 to 30 who had mild COVID-19 (a few samples of this study predate the infection). Cell type and time point are not known.

In this sample, this clonotype turned up many times. CDR3 in DNA: TGCGCCAGCAGCCCGGGACTAGAAGAGACCCAGTACTTC. Residues: CASSPGLEETQYF. The chain employs TRBV4-1 and TRBJ2-5, with 8 bases matching TRBD2. Germline V gene sequence: CDR1 MGHRA, CDR2 YSYEKL. The CDR3 length is 13 residues. Losses at the gene ends were 4 bases for V and 3 bases for J; bases not matched to a gene: 1.

In this sample, this clonotype turned up a few times. CDR3 coding DNA: TGCAGTGCCATCGGGGAAAGCACAGATACGCAGTATTTT. This sequence encodes CSAIGESTDTQYF. This chain links TRBV20-1 with TRBJ2-3; the D gene is possibly TRBD2 (5 bases). The CDR3 covers 13 residues. Per germline, CDR1 DFQATT and CDR2 SNEGSKA (reference sequence). V dropped 6 bases and J dropped 0 bases, with 10 bases sitting between them.

This clonotype was detected ten times or more. The chain recombines TRBV7-2 with TRBJ2-5; the match to TRBD2 covers 12 bases. This CDR3 is 17 amino acids long. Germline lookup yields CDR1 SGHTA and CDR2 FQGNSA. The junction had 6 bases not matched to a gene; V was cut back by 4 bases and J by 0 bases. This CDR3 reads CASSSTSGGSYQETQYF. The DNA for the CDR3 is TGTGCCAGCAGCTCAACTAGCGGGGGGTCTTACCAAGAGACCCAGTACTTC.

Here the CDR3 DNA reads TGTGCCATTCGGGACCCCGGGCCTAACAATGAGCAGTTCTTC. Protein sequence: CAIRDPGPNNEQFF. This chain connects TRBV6-1 to TRBJ2-1; D could derive from TRBD1 or TRBD2 (5 bases each). The germline CDR1 and CDR2 sequences are MNHNS and SASEGT. Trimming removed 10 bases at V and 5 bases at J, with 18 bases between. This CDR3 has 14 residues.

DNA of the CDR3: TGCAGTGCTAGAGACGAGCGGGGATCCTACGAGCAGTACGTC. Amino acids: CSARDERGSYEQYV. V gene TRBV20-1 combines with J gene TRBJ2-7; TRBD2 agrees at 7 bases. CDR1 is DFQATT, CDR2 SNEGSKA, per germline (reference sequence). The CDR3 spans 14 residues. V lost 0 bases and J lost 1; bases outside the gene matches: 3.

The chain has TRBV27 and TRBJ2-7; D uncertain. Germline loops: CDR1 MNHEY, CDR2 SMNVEV (reference sequence). Trimming shortened V by 2 bases and J by 4 bases, and 15 bases separated the two germline ends. The CDR3 is 15 amino acids. DNA of the CDR3: TGTGCCAGCAGTTTAGCCCACCGCCATCCGTACGAGCAGTACTTC. It encodes CASSLAHRHPYEQYF.

This clonotype was observed a few times. The chain carries TRBV29-1 and TRBJ1-1; 8 bases line up with TRBD1. Germline V gene lookup returns CDR1 SQVTM and CDR2 ANQGSEA. CDR3 length equals 14 residues. V was pared by 6 bases and J by 3 bases, with 9 bases of the junction left unmatched. CDR3 DNA: TGCAGCGTAGCCGGGACAGGTAGGGACACTGAAGCTTTCTTT. Amino acid sequence: CSVAGTGRDTEAFF.

CDR3 bases: TGTGCCAGCTCACCACCGAACGGGTTCTCTGGAAACACCATATATTTT. Translation: CASSPPNGFSGNTIYF. The chain links TRBV18 to TRBJ1-3; D call uncertain. Per germline, CDR1 KGHSH and CDR2 LQKENI. V shed 0 bases and J shed 0 bases, with 9 bases lying between them. There are 16 residues in the CDR3.

V gene TRBV7-2 combines with J gene TRBJ1-2, with D unresolved. In germline, CDR1 is SGHTA, CDR2 FQGNSA. Trimming took off 1 base at V and 4 bases at J, with 13 bases between the two ends. The CDR3 sequence is 15 residues long. For the CDR3, the DNA is TGTGCCAGCAGCTTAGATTGGGGTAACGGCTATGGCTACACCTTC. Encoded protein: CASSLDWGNGYGYTF.

This clonotype has only a few counts. This chain connects TRBV7-2 to TRBJ2-1; 8 bases are shared with TRBD1. The V segment lost 0 bases and the J segment 0 bases; nucleotides outside the gene matches: 1. In germline, CDR1 is SGHTA, CDR2 FQGNSA. The CDR3 consists of 16 residues. The CDR3 is CASSLAGTGSYNEQFF. The CDR3 DNA is TGTGCCAGCAGCTTAGCGGGGACAGGCTCCTACAATGAGCAGTTCTTC.

This chain connects TRBV11-2 to TRBJ2-1, with 10 bases fitting TRBD2. Germline V gene sequence: CDR1 SGHAT, CDR2 FQNNGV. The CDR3 extends over 15 amino acids. After removal of 9 bases from V and 4 bases from J, the junction contained 9 bases not matched to a gene. CDR3 nucleotides: TGTGCCAGTCGCCGGCTAGCGGGGGAGTACAATGAGCAGTTCTTC. Residues: CASRRLAGEYNEQFF. Using reference TRBV11-2 and TRBJ2-1 for the parts outside the CDR3, the full variable domain is EAGVAQSPRYKIIEKRQSVAFWCNPISGHATLYWYQQILGQGPKLLIQFQNNGVVDDSQLPKDRFSAERLKGVDSTLKIQPAKLEDSAVYLCASRRLAGEYNEQFFGPGTRLTVL.

This clonotype has just a few counts. The CDR3 here is CSMTSGGASSYNEQFF. The CDR3, as DNA: TGCAGTATGACTAGCGGGGGGGCTAGCTCCTACAATGAGCAGTTCTTC. The J gene is TRBJ2-1, the V gene TRBV29-1; TRBD2 agrees at 14 bases. The CDR3 runs to 16 residues. CDR1 SQVTM and CDR2 ANQGSEA come from the germline V gene.

This clonotype has only a few counts. V and J are TRBV2 and TRBJ1-2, with TRBD1 identical over 10 bases. The CDR3 is 15 residues long. V lost 2 bases, J lost 8 bases, and 8 bases stayed unmatched. Germline CDR1 and CDR2: SNHLY and FYNNEI. This CDR3 is CASSEYLGTGEGYTF. CDR3 coding DNA: TGTGCCAGCAGTGAATACCTGGGGACAGGGGAAGGCTACACCTTC.

The chain recombines TRBV3-1 with TRBJ2-1; D is unclear. Germline loops: CDR1 LGHDT, CDR2 YNNKEL (reference sequence). The CDR3 extends over 15 amino acids. Deletions cut 4 bases from V and 2 bases from J, with 12 bases between. In nucleotides, the CDR3 is TGTGCCAGCAGCCCCGAGGTGAGGCCCTACAATGAGCAGTTCTTC. Translation gives CASSPEVRPYNEQFF.

This clonotype was recorded a few times. This chain uses TRBV20-1 with TRBJ1-1, with D perhaps TRBD1 (6 bases). The CDR3 runs to 18 residues. Trimming pared 0 bases from V and 7 bases from J, leaving 27 bases between. Looked up from germline, CDR1 is DFQATT and CDR2 is SNEGSKA (reference sequence). CDR3 region: CSARDRHHGTPAKGEAFF. Here the CDR3 DNA reads TGCAGTGCTAGAGATCGCCACCACGGGACACCAGCTAAGGGTGAAGCTTTCTTT.

This chain connects TRBV5-1 to TRBJ1-1; D gene uncertain. Germline loops: CDR1 SGHRS, CDR2 YFSETQ. The CDR3 spans 15 residues. V was cut by 0 bases and J by 8 bases, with 17 bases left in between. The CDR3 region is CASSLGPGREAEAFF. CDR3 bases: TGCGCCAGCAGCTTGGGGCCGGGGAGGGAAGCCGAAGCTTTCTTT.

The rearrangement links TRBV12-3 or TRBV12-4 to TRBJ1-1; D is perhaps TRBD1 (5 bases). This CDR3 has 14 amino acids. V lost 6 bases, J lost 1 base, and 12 bases lay in between. CDR3 nucleotides: TGTGCCAGCAGCCCCGGGGCAGGGAACACTGAAGCTTTCTTT. Protein product: CASSPGAGNTEAFF.

This clonotype has at least ten counts. The V call is TRBV4-1, the J call TRBJ2-7; no reliable D call. Looked up from germline, CDR1 is MGHRA and CDR2 is YSYEKL. This CDR3 has 14 residues. Trimming stripped 0 bases from V and 2 bases from J, with 8 bases between. The CDR3 is CASSQDLTAYEQYV. As DNA, the CDR3 is TGCGCCAGCAGCCAAGATTTAACAGCCTACGAGCAGTACGTC.

The table lists this clonotype with a few counts. V is TRBV4-2 and J is TRBJ2-2, with 7 nucleotides matching TRBD1. The germline V gene has CDR1 LGHNA and CDR2 YNFKEQ. The CDR3 loop spans 15 amino acids. J lost 4 bases, V lost 1 base, and 3 bases had no gene match. In DNA form, the CDR3 reads TGTGCCAGCAGCCAAGGCGGACAGGCCACCGGGGAGCTGTTTTTT. It translates to CASSQGGQATGELFF.

The chain carries TRBV9 and TRBJ2-1; 9 bases map to TRBD2. J lost 8 bases, V lost 3 bases, and 12 bases had no gene match. The germline CDR1 and CDR2 sequences are SGDLS and YYNGEE. CDR3 length equals 16 residues. The CDR3 loop is CASSARGGGAFDEQFF. CDR3 DNA sequence: TGTGCCAGCAGCGCCCGGGGCGGGGGGGCCTTCGATGAGCAGTTCTTC.

The chain links TRBV7-6 to TRBJ2-5, with TRBD2 matching 11 bases. The trim removed 6 bases at V and 0 bases at J, leaving 6 bases unmatched. CDR1 and CDR2 (germline): SGHVS, FNYEAQ. This CDR3 comprises 16 residues. DNA of the CDR3: TGTGCCAGCAGAGAGACTAGCGGGGCGGACCAAGAGACCCAGTACTTC. This codes for CASRETSGADQETQYF.

V gene TRBV20-1 combines with J gene TRBJ2-2; 9 bases agree with TRBD2. Germline loops: CDR1 DFQATT, CDR2 SNEGSKA (reference sequence). V lost 2 bases, J lost 5 bases, and 3 bases stayed unmatched. The CDR3 has 14 amino acids. This CDR3 is CSARLAGRTGELFF. CDR3 bases: TGCAGTGCTAGACTAGCGGGACGGACCGGGGAGCTGTTTTTT.

This clonotype was found a few times. The gene calls are TRBV5-1 and TRBJ1-1; D unclear. Trimming stripped 0 bases from V and 2 bases from J, with 8 bases between. This CDR3 region has 14 residues. From germline, CDR1 is SGHRS and CDR2 YFSETQ. The CDR3: CASSLVVRNTEAFF. CDR3 in DNA: TGCGCCAGCAGCTTGGTTGTCAGAAACACTGAAGCTTTCTTT.

The chain links TRBV12-3 or TRBV12-4 to TRBJ2-1; 10 bases agree with TRBD2. CDR3 length equals 15 residues. V lost 1 base, J lost 8 bases, and 5 bases stayed unmatched. The CDR3 nucleotides read TGTGCCAGCAGTTTAGTAGCGGGGGGAAGAGATGAGCAGTTCTTC. Translated, it gives CASSLVAGGRDEQFF.

The V gene is TRBV20-1, the J gene TRBJ2-5; the D gene could be TRBD1 or TRBD2 (6 bases each). CDR3 length: 12 amino acids. From germline, CDR1 is DFQATT and CDR2 SNEGSKA (reference sequence). The CDR3 loop reads CRGGQVGRAQYF. The CDR3 coding sequence is TGCAGGGGGGGACAAGTTGGTAGGGCCCAGTACTTC.

A few counts support this clonotype. The chain couples TRBV27 to TRBJ2-1, with 10 bases lining up with TRBD2. From germline, CDR1 is MNHEY and CDR2 SMNVEV (reference sequence). V trimming: 5 bases; J trimming: 5 bases; junction bases outside the gene matches: 9. This CDR3 has 16 amino acids. For the CDR3, the DNA is TGTGCCAGCAGTGAACTGCTAGCGGGGGCACACAATGAGCAGTTCTTC. This sequence encodes CASSELLAGAHNEQFF.

This clonotype was observed a few times. The chain couples TRBV5-4 to TRBJ2-1; TRBD2 matches at 8 bases. Germline V CDR1 and CDR2: SGHNT, YYREEE (reference sequence). This CDR3 region has 15 residues. Unmatched junction bases numbered 10, after V lost 4 bases and J lost 7 bases. CDR3 bases: TGTGCCAGCAGCAGGTCACGGGGGGGCCCTAATGAGCAGTTCTTC. This sequence encodes CASSRSRGGPNEQFF.

This chain joins TRBV2 and TRBJ2-2; weak D call: TRBD2 (6 bases). Germline CDR1 and CDR2: SNHLY and FYNNEI. Trimming shortened V by 4 bases and J by 7 bases, and 13 bases separated the two germline ends. CDR3 size: 14 residues. The CDR3 sequence: CASSVEGQSGELFF. The CDR3 coding sequence is TGTGCCAGCAGTGTGGAGGGGCAGAGCGGGGAGCTGTTTTTT. Variable domain in full (rest from reference TRBV2 and TRBJ2-2): EPEVTQTPSHQVTQMGQEVILRCVPISNHLYFYWYRQILGQKVEFLVSFYNNEISEKSEIFDDQFSVERPDGSNFTLKIRSTKLEDSAMYFCASSVEGQSGELFFGEGSRLTVL.

CDR3 sequence: CASSRGARTDTQYF. The DNA of the CDR3 is TGTGCCAGCAGCCGGGGGGCTCGCACAGATACGCAGTATTTT. The chain recombines TRBV12-3 or TRBV12-4 with TRBJ2-3; TRBD2 is a possible D gene (7 bases). The CDR3 consists of 14 residues. With 6 bases removed from V and 1 base from J, the gap between germline ends came to 11 bases.

V gene TRBV7-2 combines with J gene TRBJ1-2; 10 bases fit TRBD1. The CDR3 contains 16 residues. V shed 5 bases and J 6 bases; nucleotides not matched to a gene: 12. Looked up from germline, CDR1 is SGHTA and CDR2 is FQGNSA. CDR3 DNA: TGTGCCAGCAGCCCGAGGGGACAGGGGAATTCAAATGGCTACACCTTC. It yields the protein CASSPRGQGNSNGYTF.

In this sample, this clonotype turned up a few times. V is TRBV7-8 and J is TRBJ1-1; 10 bases match TRBD1. V lost 5 bases, J lost 4 bases, and 10 bases stayed unmatched. CDR1 is SGHVS, CDR2 FQNEAQ, per germline. The CDR3 is 16 amino acids. DNA of the CDR3: TGTGCCAGCAGCCAGGTCGGGACAGGGGCCCCCACTGAAGCTTTCTTT. Protein product: CASSQVGTGAPTEAFF.

A few counts support this clonotype. The gene calls are TRBV20-1 and TRBJ2-2; D gene unclear. Germline V gene lookup returns CDR1 DFQATT and CDR2 SNEGSKA (reference sequence). V lost 0 bases and J 5 bases, leaving 7 bases between the germline ends. This CDR3 spans 13 amino acids. DNA for the CDR3: TGCAGTGCTAGAGAAGTGACTACCGGGGAGCTGTTTTTT. Its translation: CSAREVTTGELFF.